This record covers a single T cell receptor (beta chain). This sample stems from a study of blood T cell repertoires in COVID-19. Study-level background: Samples of COVID-19 (acute and convalescent) were obtained from the United States, Italy and Spain. T cells, B-cell-depleted T cells, or PBMCs supplied cDNA or gDNA.

How the authors handled the data: Amplifying reference gene primers gave estimates of nucleated cell counts. TCRdb's copy holds only in-frame clones and misses some; the assay was immunoSEQ multiplex PCR. V, J and clone size reflect that table, while D and trimming were determined from the DNA. The repertoire has 200,000 to 300,000 clones, around four fifths of them found once; the top ten carry around 6.8%. There are 16 residues in the CDR3. Germline lookup yields CDR1 KGHDR and CDR2 SFDVKD. V lost 2 bases, J lost 2 bases, and 14 bases lay in between. This chain joins TRBV24-1 and TRBJ2-5; a possible D gene is TRBD1 (5 bases). The sample was peripheral blood. This TCR came from a woman aged 55-75 years with active or convalescent COVID-19. This CDR3 reads CATSDYRTENQETQYF. The CDR3 nucleotides are TGTGCCACCAGTGATTACAGGACGGAAAATCAAGAGACCCAGTACTTC.